The clone carrying this T cell receptor (beta chain) is a singleton in its sample. Its antigen is unidentified. This sample was taken from a study of T cell responses to AZD1222 COVID-19 vaccine. TCRdb keeps only in-frame clones here, not all; method: immunoSEQ multiplex PCR. The sample comprises 150,000 to 200,000 clones, roughly 88% of which are singletons, and roughly 0.99% rests with the top ten. Findings and limits, study-wide: After two AZD1222 doses, spike-specific TCR breadth and depth rose versus day 0. White British people made up most donors, females outnumbered males, and clonal diversity was possibly underestimated. Reportedly, nearly half the spike-specific TCRs target unmutated variant regions.

V lost 1 base and J lost 7, with 15 bases in between. The germline V gene has CDR1 SGHRS and CDR2 YFSETQ. This CDR3 is built from 15 residues. The chain is built from TRBV5-1 and TRBJ2-1; no clear D gene. The TCR comes from an adult in good health. The sample here was peripheral blood, taken on day 0 of AZD1222 vaccination. The CDR3 region has the DNA TGCGCCAGCAGCTTGTCCGTTGTCGGCTCTAATGAGCAGTTCTTC. Encoded protein: CASSLSVVGSNEQFF.